Listed below are T cell receptor beta chains from one sample, sequenced in a study of cytomegalovirus exposure and HLA in healthy donors. Here immunoSEQ multiplex PCR was the method, and the copy in TCRdb shows in-frame clones only, minus some. Its table records over 100,000 clones. Sequenced: PBMCs. These TCRs come from a man between 18 and 29 years old in good health and CMV-seronegative. Both conserved end residues are part of each CDR3. Fields, in order: CDR3 DNA, CDR3 protein, J gene, V gene, D gene. The D gene is left open where the match is weak.

CDR3nt: TGCGCCAGCAGTAGGGAGCTCACCGGGGAGCTGTTTTTT
CDR3aa: CASSRELTGELFF
j_gene: TRBJ2-2
v_gene: TRBV5-1
d_gene: -

CDR3nt: TGTGCCAGCAGTGGCGGGGGGACGAACACCGGGGAGCTGTTTTTT
CDR3aa: CASSGGGTNTGELFF
j_gene: TRBJ2-2
v_gene: TRBV2
d_gene: TRBD2

CDR3nt: TGTGCCAGCTCGGGGGGCGCAGCCGGGGAGCTGTTTTTT
CDR3aa: CASSGGAAGELFF
j_gene: TRBJ2-2
v_gene: TRBV9
d_gene: -

CDR3nt: TGTGCCAGCTCATCGGGACAGGGGAATGAAAAACTGTTTTTT
CDR3aa: CASSSGQGNEKLFF
j_gene: TRBJ1-4
v_gene: TRBV18
d_gene: TRBD1

CDR3nt: TGTGCCAGTACCGGACAGGGTGCCCACGAGCAGTACTTC
CDR3aa: CASTGQGAHEQYF
j_gene: TRBJ2-7
v_gene: TRBV19
d_gene: TRBD1

CDR3nt: TGCAGCGTTAGGGAGGGACCCTACGAGCAGTACTTC
CDR3aa: CSVREGPYEQYF
j_gene: TRBJ2-7
v_gene: TRBV29-1
d_gene: TRBD2

CDR3nt: TGTGCCTGGAGTACCGGCGGGCCCACTGAAGCTTTCTTT
CDR3aa: CAWSTGGPTEAFF
j_gene: TRBJ1-1
v_gene: TRBV30
d_gene: -

CDR3nt: TGTGCCTGGACAGCTGGACAGGGGGGAGAGACCCAGTACTTC
CDR3aa: CAWTAGQGGETQYF
j_gene: TRBJ2-5
v_gene: TRBV30
d_gene: TRBD1

CDR3nt: TGTGCCAGCAGCTTCTTAGGGACAGGGGGTTCCTACGAGCAGTACTTC
CDR3aa: CASSFLGTGGSYEQYF
j_gene: TRBJ2-7
v_gene: TRBV11-1
d_gene: TRBD1

CDR3nt: TGTGCCAGCAGCCCCGGACAGGGGGTCCGGAACGAGCAGTACTTC
CDR3aa: CASSPGQGVRNEQYF
j_gene: TRBJ2-7
v_gene: TRBV14
d_gene: TRBD1

CDR3nt: TGTGCCAGCAGCCAAGAAGGTAAAACTAGCCTAACCTACGAGCAGTACTTC
CDR3aa: CASSQEGKTSLTYEQYF
j_gene: TRBJ2-7
v_gene: TRBV14
d_gene: -

CDR3nt: TGTGCCAGTAGTTCGAAGCGGGAGTCGTACGAGCAGTACTTC
CDR3aa: CASSSKRESYEQYF
j_gene: TRBJ2-7
v_gene: TRBV19
d_gene: TRBD2

CDR3nt: TGTGCCAGCAGTGGACAGGGTGTCATCGGGGAGCTGTTTTTT
CDR3aa: CASSGQGVIGELFF
j_gene: TRBJ2-2
v_gene: TRBV25-1
d_gene: TRBD1

CDR3nt: TGTGCCACCAGCAGAGACATAATCGGGAATCAGCCCCAGCATTTT
CDR3aa: CATSRDIIGNQPQHF
j_gene: TRBJ1-5
v_gene: TRBV15
d_gene: -

CDR3nt: TGTGCCAGCAGCTTTACTTCCTCCTACGAGCAGTACTTC
CDR3aa: CASSFTSSYEQYF
j_gene: TRBJ2-7
v_gene: TRBV11-3
d_gene: -

CDR3nt: TGTGCCAGCAGTTTCCCCATTGTGGAAAAACTGTTTTTT
CDR3aa: CASSFPIVEKLFF
j_gene: TRBJ1-4
v_gene: TRBV28
d_gene: -

CDR3nt: TGCAGCGTCAAACAAGGCAGGACAGGCGGCTACACCTTC
CDR3aa: CSVKQGRTGGYTF
j_gene: TRBJ1-2
v_gene: TRBV29-1
d_gene: TRBD1

CDR3nt: TGTGCCAGCAGGCCTCTGTCCCGGGACAACGGGGATACGCAGTATTTT
CDR3aa: CASRPLSRDNGDTQYF
j_gene: TRBJ2-3
v_gene: TRBV28
d_gene: -

CDR3nt: TGTGCCAGCAGCTTTTCCCCCCAGGGCGAGCAGTACTTC
CDR3aa: CASSFSPQGEQYF
j_gene: TRBJ2-7
v_gene: TRBV7-6
d_gene: -

CDR3nt: TGCGCCAGCAGCCAGAACGACAGGGGCTCCTACAATGAGCAGTTCTTC
CDR3aa: CASSQNDRGSYNEQFF
j_gene: TRBJ2-1
v_gene: TRBV4-3
d_gene: TRBD1

CDR3nt: TGTGCCACCAGCACTGCAGGGGGTTTAAGGGCCCAGTACTTC
CDR3aa: CATSTAGGLRAQYF
j_gene: TRBJ2-5
v_gene: TRBV15
d_gene: TRBD1

CDR3nt: TGTGCCAGCAGCCACGGACGGGATTATGGCTACACCTTC
CDR3aa: CASSHGRDYGYTF
j_gene: TRBJ1-2
v_gene: TRBV7-2
d_gene: -

CDR3nt: TGTGCCAGCAGTTACTCTCAGGACACAAGTGCCTACGAGCAGTACTTC
CDR3aa: CASSYSQDTSAYEQYF
j_gene: TRBJ2-7
v_gene: TRBV6-5
d_gene: -

CDR3nt: TGCGCCAGCACCGAATCCGGGGAGACCCAGTACTTC
CDR3aa: CASTESGETQYF
j_gene: TRBJ2-5
v_gene: TRBV10-2
d_gene: -

CDR3nt: TGTGCCTGGAGTGGACTTGTCCGAAGCTCTGGAAACACCATATATTTT
CDR3aa: CAWSGLVRSSGNTIYF
j_gene: TRBJ1-3
v_gene: TRBV30
d_gene: -

CDR3nt: TGTGCCAGCAGCTTGGGACAGGGCATCATTCAGTACTTC
CDR3aa: CASSLGQGIIQYF
j_gene: TRBJ2-4
v_gene: TRBV5-6
d_gene: TRBD1

CDR3nt: TGTGCCATCAGGGAGTCAGGGGGTTATAGCAATCAGCCCCAGCATTTT
CDR3aa: CAIRESGGYSNQPQHF
j_gene: TRBJ1-5
v_gene: TRBV10-3
d_gene: TRBD1

CDR3nt: TGTGCCATCAGTGGACGGGACAGGGGGTCCGGGGAGCTGTTTTTT
CDR3aa: CAISGRDRGSGELFF
j_gene: TRBJ2-2
v_gene: TRBV10-3
d_gene: TRBD1

CDR3nt: TGTGCCAGCATCCGTGCCCCGGGACAGGCTGAAGCTTTCTTT
CDR3aa: CASIRAPGQAEAFF
j_gene: TRBJ1-1
v_gene: TRBV28
d_gene: TRBD1

CDR3nt: TGCGCCAGCAGCCAAGAGTCCCCACCTAGCGGGGGGACAAGCGATACGCAGTATTTT
CDR3aa: CASSQESPPSGGTSDTQYF
j_gene: TRBJ2-3
v_gene: TRBV4-3
d_gene: TRBD2